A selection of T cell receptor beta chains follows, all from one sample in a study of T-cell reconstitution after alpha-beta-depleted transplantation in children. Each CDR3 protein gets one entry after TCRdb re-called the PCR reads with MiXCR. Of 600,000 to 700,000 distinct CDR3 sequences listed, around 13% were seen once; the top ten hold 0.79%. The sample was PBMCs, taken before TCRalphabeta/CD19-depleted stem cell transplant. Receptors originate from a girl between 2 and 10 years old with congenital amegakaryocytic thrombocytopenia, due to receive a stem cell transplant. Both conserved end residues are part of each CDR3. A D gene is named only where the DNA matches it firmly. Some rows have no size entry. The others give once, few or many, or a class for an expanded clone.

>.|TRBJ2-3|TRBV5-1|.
TGCGCCAGCAGCTCCGCCGGGACGCAGTATTTT
CASSSAGTQYF
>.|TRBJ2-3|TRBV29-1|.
TGCAGCTTGTGGGCCTCTAATGGGGATACGCAGTATTTT
CSLWASNGDTQYF
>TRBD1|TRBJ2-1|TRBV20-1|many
TGCAGTGCACTAGACAGGGTGGAAATCCAAGAGCAGTTCTTC
CSALDRVEIQEQFF
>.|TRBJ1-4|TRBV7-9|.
TGTGCCAGCAGCTTCGGGGTACGGGAAAAACTGTTTTTT
CASSFGVREKLFF
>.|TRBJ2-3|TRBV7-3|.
TGTGCCAGCAGCTTAACGGATGGTTCGCAGTATTTT
CASSLTDGSQYF
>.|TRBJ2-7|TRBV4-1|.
TGCGCCAGCAGCCAAGATTGGAGCGCGGAGCAGTACTTC
CASSQDWSAEQYF
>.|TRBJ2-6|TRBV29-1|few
TGCAGCGTGAGGGAGGCCGTCCTCTCTGGGGCCAACGTCCTGACTTTC
CSVREAVLSGANVLTF
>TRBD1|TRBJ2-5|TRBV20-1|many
TGCAGTAGCAGGGGGTCGGTGTGGGAGACCCAGTACTTC
CSSRGSVWETQYF
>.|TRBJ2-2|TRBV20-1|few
TGCTGTGCTAGAGTAGGGGGGGCGGGAATAGGCGTCGGGGAGCTGTTTTTT
CCARVGGAGIGVGELFF
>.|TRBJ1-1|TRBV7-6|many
TGTGCCAGCAGTCTAGATCCTCCTGAAGCTTTCTTT
CASSLDPPEAFF
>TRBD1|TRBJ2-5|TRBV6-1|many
TGTGCCAGCAGACCAGACAGGGGACGATTCGAGACCCAGTACTTC
CASRPDRGRFETQYF
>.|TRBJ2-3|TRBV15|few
TGTGCCACCAGCAGAGAACGGGCTTTCTTACTCACAGATACGCAGTATTTT
CATSRERAFLLTDTQYF
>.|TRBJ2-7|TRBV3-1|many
TGTGCCAGCAGCCCGGCTGGAACACGTTACGAGCAGTACTTC
CASSPAGTRYEQYF
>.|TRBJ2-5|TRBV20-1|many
TGCAGTGCTACTCTAGCGTCTGGGACCCAGTACTTC
CSATLASGTQYF
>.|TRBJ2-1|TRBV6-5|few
TGTGCCAGCAGTTACGGGAGACTCTACAATGAGCAGTTCTTC
CASSYGRLYNEQFF
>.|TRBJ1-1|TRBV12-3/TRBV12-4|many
TGTGCCAGCAGTTTGGGGAATTGGGACACTGAAGCTTTCTTT
CASSLGNWDTEAFF
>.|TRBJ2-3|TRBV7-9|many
TGTGCCAGCAGCCCAACCGGGACTTCGGGGTATACGCAGTATTTT
CASSPTGTSGYTQYF
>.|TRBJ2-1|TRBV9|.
TGTGCCAGCAGCGATCCCGGAGGGGCTAGCGACTCCTACAATGAGCAGTTCTTC
CASSDPGGASDSYNEQFF
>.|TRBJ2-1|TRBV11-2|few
TGTGCCAGCCTCTCCGGGACGACCTACAATGAGCAGTTCTTC
CASLSGTTYNEQFF
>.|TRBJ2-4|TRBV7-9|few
TGTGCCAGCAGCTTTCCGGGTCCGGGGGTAGCCAAAAACATTCAGTACTTC
CASSFPGPGVAKNIQYF
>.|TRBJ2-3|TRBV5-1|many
TGCGCCAGCTCACCGGCTAGCGGCACAGATACGCAGTATTTT
CASSPASGTDTQYF
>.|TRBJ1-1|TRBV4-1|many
TGCGCCAGCAGCCATTCACAGGGGAACACTGAAGCTTTCTTT
CASSHSQGNTEAFF
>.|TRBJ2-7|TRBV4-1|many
TGCGCCAGCAGCCTATCGGGGACTTCCTCAATAACCTACGAGCAGTACTTC
CASSLSGTSSITYEQYF
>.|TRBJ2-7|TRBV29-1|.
TGCAGCGTTTCAGCCAGCTCCTACGAGCAGTACTTC
CSVSASSYEQYF
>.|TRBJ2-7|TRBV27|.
TGTGCCAGCAAAATCTCCACAAGTGCGTCCTACGAGCAGTACTTC
CASKISTSASYEQYF
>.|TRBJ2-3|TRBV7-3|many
TGTGCCAGCAGCTCCGGTCCGGGAGATACGCAGTATTTT
CASSSGPGDTQYF